The 7 T cell receptor beta chains in this list originate from one sample, sequenced in a study of blood T cell repertoires in COVID-19. Libraries were prepared by immunoSEQ multiplex PCR; TCRdb keeps only in-frame clonotypes and omits some of them. Altogether approximately 300,000 clones are present, almost 90% being singletons, with the ten largest covering around 4.3%. Sequencing was performed on PBMCs or T cells enriched from blood (not recorded which). All receptors come from a woman between 18 and 29 years old with acute COVID-19.

This clone was observed a few times. The gene calls are TRBV2 and TRBJ2-5; tentatively, D is TRBD2 (5 bases). The CDR3 contains 14 residues. Trimming took off 4 bases at V and 1 base at J, with 10 bases between the two ends. Germline loops: CDR1 SNHLY, CDR2 FYNNEI. DNA for the CDR3: TGTGCCAGCAGTGTCGACTACCTCCAAGAGACCCAGTACTTC. Translating gives CASSVDYLQETQYF.

The chain combines TRBV6-5 with TRBJ2-7; tentatively, D is TRBD1 (6 bases). Germline V gene data show CDR1 as MNHEY and CDR2 as SVGAGI. CDR3 length: 16 residues. V was pared by 4 bases and J by 1 base, with 17 bases between. This CDR3 is CASSSFGQTGSYEQYF. The CDR3 DNA reads TGTGCCAGCAGTTCCTTCGGACAGACCGGATCCTACGAGCAGTACTTC.

The chain employs TRBV19 and TRBJ1-2; 8 positions agree with TRBD1. Germline CDR1 LNHDA, CDR2 SQIVND (reference sequence). With V trimmed by 5 bases and J by 3 bases, 5 bases remained unmatched. There are 14 residues in the CDR3. The CDR3 loop is CASSPGQGDYGYTF. The CDR3 coding sequence is TGTGCCAGTAGTCCCGGACAGGGAGACTATGGCTACACCTTC.

This clone has a handful of counts. The genes are TRBV2 and TRBJ1-2; 9 nucleotides line up with TRBD1. V lost 6 bases, J lost 5 bases, and 7 bases stayed unmatched. Germline assignment: CDR1 SNHLY and CDR2 FYNNEI. There are 14 residues in the CDR3. The CDR3 DNA sequence: TGTGCCAGCAGAGTACAGGGGGCGCGGTATGGCTACACCTTC. Residues: CASRVQGARYGYTF.

This chain connects TRBV10-1 to TRBJ2-2, with D perhaps TRBD1 (5 bases). The germline V and J ends were trimmed by 4 bases and 4 bases, with 16 bases remaining between them. Germline lookup yields CDR1 WNHNN and CDR2 SYGVQD (reference sequence). The CDR3 has 16 residues. CDR3 sequence reads: CASSVAGPSVTGELFF. The CDR3 DNA reads as TGCGCCAGCAGTGTAGCAGGGCCCTCGGTCACCGGGGAGCTGTTTTTT.

The rearrangement uses TRBV19 and TRBJ2-7, with 9 bases aligning to TRBD2. V lost 2 bases to trimming and J lost 6 bases; unmatched junction nucleotides: 11. The CDR3 runs 16 residues. Germline values: CDR1 LNHDA, CDR2 SQIVND (reference sequence). In DNA form, the CDR3 reads TGTGCCAGTAGTATACCCTCGGTAGCGGGAGTCCCCGAGCAGTACTTC. This gives the protein CASSIPSVAGVPEQYF.

J is TRBJ1-6 and V is TRBV2, with D possibly matching TRBD1 (6 bases). With 10 bases removed from V and 7 bases from J, the gap between germline ends came to 20 bases. In germline, CDR1 is SNHLY, CDR2 FYNNEI. This CDR3 contains 15 residues. CDR3 nucleotides: TGTGCCACACCGGGGCTCTCGGGGGGCAATTCACCCCTCCACTTT. This codes for CATPGLSGGNSPLHF.